Included here is one T cell receptor beta chain sequence, with context. As originally analysed: The assay estimated nucleated cells by amplifying reference gene primers. Generated by immunoSEQ multiplex PCR, the TCRdb table keeps only in-frame clones and is missing some. V and J calls and clone size are as listed in that table; D and trimming were resolved from the DNA. The table lists some 380,000 clones, around 87% of them singletons. The V gene's germline CDR1 is KGHSH and CDR2 LQKENI. V dropped 3 bases and J dropped 10 bases, with 16 bases sitting between them. The CDR3 extends over 15 amino acids. Participant age was roughly 18 to 89 years, and participants resided in 24 US areas. In Cohort 3, a recovered donor had either two negative PCRs, clearance, or symptom resolution. The sample is drawn from a study of blood T cell repertoires in COVID-19. Study as a whole: The study drew acute and convalescent COVID-19 samples from the United States, Italy and Spain.

The TCR comes from a man aged 25 to 45 who had recovered from COVID-19. This chain uses TRBV18 with TRBJ1-6, with D uncertain. Specimen: PBMCs or T cells enriched from blood (not recorded which). CDR3 DNA sequence: TGTGCCAGCTCACCCTCTGGAGGAATCAACTCACCCCTCCACTTT. It encodes CASSPSGGINSPLHF.